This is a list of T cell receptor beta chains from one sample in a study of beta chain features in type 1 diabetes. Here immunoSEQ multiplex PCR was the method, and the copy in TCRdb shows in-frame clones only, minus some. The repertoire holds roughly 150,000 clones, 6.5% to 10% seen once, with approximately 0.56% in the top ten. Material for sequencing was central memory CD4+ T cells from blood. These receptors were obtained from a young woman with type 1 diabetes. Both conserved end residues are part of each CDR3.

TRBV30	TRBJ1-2	CAWSVTGYGYTF
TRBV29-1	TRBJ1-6	CSVGQGSNSPLHF
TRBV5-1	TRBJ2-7	CASRREGYEQYF
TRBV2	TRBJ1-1	CASHSISDSHTEAFF
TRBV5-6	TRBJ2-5	CASSLRQGAETQYF
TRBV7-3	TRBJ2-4	CASSQTSGRERRVAKNIQYF
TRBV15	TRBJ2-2	CATHTGGTGELFF
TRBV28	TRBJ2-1	CASSRRVSGRFQFF
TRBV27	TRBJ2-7	CASGSRGGEQYF
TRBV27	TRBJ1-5	CASSFWGGGDNQPQHF
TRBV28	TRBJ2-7	CASSSPTPRGRASYEQYF
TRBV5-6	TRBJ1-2	CASSFTVGRDGYTF
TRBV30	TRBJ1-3	CAWRRGAGNTIYF
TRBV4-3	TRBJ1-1	CASSQEGTRAFF
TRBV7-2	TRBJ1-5	CASSPPTGGSNQPQHF
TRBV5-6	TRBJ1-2	CASSRLEATNYGYTF
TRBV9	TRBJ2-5	CASSGGGPQETQYF
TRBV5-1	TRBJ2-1	CASSAGLAGVDEQFF
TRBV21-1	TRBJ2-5	CASSKAESPKETQYF
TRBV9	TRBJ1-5	CASARDSNQPQHF
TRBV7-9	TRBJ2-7	CASSLTGSRDEQYF
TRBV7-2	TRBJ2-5	CASSFASGGIGETQYF
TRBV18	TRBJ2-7	CASSPSDSYEQYF
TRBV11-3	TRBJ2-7	CASSLFQYYEQYF
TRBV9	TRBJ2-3	CASSPRTSGGPDTQYF
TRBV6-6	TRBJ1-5	CASSPQGNQPQHF
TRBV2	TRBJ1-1	CANRENTEAFF
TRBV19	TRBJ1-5	CASALGDRQPQHF
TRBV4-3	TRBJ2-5	CASSQSSRQETQYF
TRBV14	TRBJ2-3	CASSQLPGQGVHTQYF
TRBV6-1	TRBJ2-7	CASSRDRGFDF
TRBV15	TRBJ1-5	CATVEGSNQPQHF
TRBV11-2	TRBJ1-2	CASSLGRGYGYTF
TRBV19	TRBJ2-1	CASSTWTGGFGYNEQFF
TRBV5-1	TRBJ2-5	CASSDGLAGGRGETQYF
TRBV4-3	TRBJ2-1	CASSQWGLAGAYEQFF
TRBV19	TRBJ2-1	CASKPGLSYNEQFF
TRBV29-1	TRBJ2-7	CSTQEVGYEQYF
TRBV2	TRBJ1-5	CASSETGGYQPQHF
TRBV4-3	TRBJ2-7	CASSQELAGGLEQYF